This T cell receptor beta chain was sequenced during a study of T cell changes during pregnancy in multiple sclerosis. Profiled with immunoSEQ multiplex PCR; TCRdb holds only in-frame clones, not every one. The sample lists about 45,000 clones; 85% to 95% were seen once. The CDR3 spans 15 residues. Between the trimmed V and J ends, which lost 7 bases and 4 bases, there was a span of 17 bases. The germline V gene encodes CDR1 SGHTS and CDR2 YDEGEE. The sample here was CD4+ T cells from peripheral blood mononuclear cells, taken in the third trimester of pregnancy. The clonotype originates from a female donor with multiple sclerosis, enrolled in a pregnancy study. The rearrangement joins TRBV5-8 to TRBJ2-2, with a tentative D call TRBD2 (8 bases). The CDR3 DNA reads TGTGCCAGCCTTAGGGGGCTAGCGGGCACCGGGGAGCTGTTTTTT. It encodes CASLRGLAGTGELFF. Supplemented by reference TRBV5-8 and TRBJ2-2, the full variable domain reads EAGVTQSPTHLIKTRGQQATLRCSPISGHTSVYWYQQALGLGLQFLLWYDEGEERNRGNFPPRFSGRQFPNYSSELNVNALELEDSALYLCASLRGLAGTGELFFGEGSRLTVL.